These T cell receptor beta chains were read from a single sample in a study of Graves' ophthalmopathy and Graves' hyperthyroidism. TCRdb re-called the multiplex PCR reads with MiXCR, one entry per CDR3 protein. The sample includes approximately 540,000 distinct CDR3 sequences, approximately 35% of them seen just once. Sequenced sample: peripheral blood or thyroid tissue (not recorded which). Source of these receptors: an adult man with Graves' hyperthyroidism. CDR3s include the opening cysteine and the closing phenylalanine or tryptophan. The order of the fields is clone size, CDR3 length, V gene, D gene, J gene, CDR3 DNA, CDR3 protein. D genes are given only for firm matches. The size entry is marked missing in some rows and otherwise reads once, few, many or a size class.

>many|13|TRBV4-1|.|TRBJ2-7
TGCGCCAGGCACCCCGACACAACCTACGAGCAGTACTTC
CARHPDTTYEQYF
>few|15|TRBV10-3|.|TRBJ1-1
TGTGCCGCCAACGGGGGGGGACGGGGGAACACTGAAGCTTTCTTT
CAANGGGRGNTEAFF
>.|13|TRBV2|.|TRBJ1-4
TGTGCCAGCAGTGAAGACCCGAATGAAAAACTGTTTTTT
CASSEDPNEKLFF
>many|13|TRBV10-3|.|TRBJ1-1
TGTGCCATCAGGACTCCGGGTGGCACTGAAGCTTTCTTT
CAIRTPGGTEAFF
>many|12|TRBV20-1|TRBD1|TRBJ1-2
TGCAGTGCTGCCCTGGGACAGTATGGCTACACCTTC
CSAALGQYGYTF
>many|13|TRBV9|.|TRBJ1-6
TGTGCCAGCAGCGTAGGTTCCGTAGCACCCCTCCACTTT
CASSVGSVAPLHF
>many|11|TRBV29-1|.|TRBJ2-7
TGCAGCGCTAGACTGCGAGGGGAGCAGTACTTC
CSARLRGEQYF
>many|16|TRBV2|TRBD2|TRBJ2-7
TGTGCCAGCAGTGAAGTGTTAGCGGGGAGCTCCTACGAGCAGTACTTC
CASSEVLAGSSYEQYF
>.|13|TRBV6-1|TRBD1|TRBJ1-1
TGTGCCAGCAGAGGCCGACAGGGCTCTGAAGCTTTCTTT
CASRGRQGSEAFF
>many|14|TRBV9|.|TRBJ2-7
TGTGCCAGCAGCGTAGATTGGATATCCTACGAGCAGTACTTC
CASSVDWISYEQYF
>.|13|TRBV7-2|.|TRBJ1-1
TGTGCCAGCAGCTTACAGGGCTTGGGTGAAGCTTTCTTT
CASSLQGLGEAFF
>.|14|TRBV5-1|.|TRBJ2-1
TGCGCCAGCAGCTTGGCCTTTAGCGCGGGTGAGCAGTTCTTC
CASSLAFSAGEQFF
>once|15|TRBV9|.|TRBJ2-7
TGTGCCAGCAGCGTCCACCTCTTAGGGGGGTACGAGCAGTACTTC
CASSVHLLGGYEQYF
>.|15|TRBV27|TRBD1|TRBJ2-7
TGTGCCAGCAGTTGGGGACAGGCAAGCTCCTACGAGCAGTACTTC
CASSWGQASSYEQYF
>.|16|TRBV7-9|TRBD2|TRBJ2-7
TGTGCCAGCAGCTCTGGGACGACTAGCGTGGACTACGAGCAGTACTTC
CASSSGTTSVDYEQYF
>few|15|TRBV6-5|TRBD2|TRBJ2-5
TGTGCCAGCAGTGTCTCGACTAGCGGGGATATCACCCAGTACTTC
CASSVSTSGDITQYF
>many|16|TRBV13|.|TRBJ1-2
TGTGCCAGCAGCACCGGAGGTAGGGGAGCTAACTATGGCTACACCTTC
CASSTGGRGANYGYTF
>many|11|TRBV7-2|.|TRBJ2-1
TGTGCCAGCAGCTGGGAAAATGAGCAGTTCTTC
CASSWENEQFF
>.|14|TRBV10-3|TRBD1|TRBJ1-4
TGTGCCAGCAGACGGGACAGGGGTACCGAAAAACTGTTTTTT
CASRRDRGTEKLFF
>many|13|TRBV2|.|TRBJ1-2
TGTGCCAGCAGCCAGTATATTAACTATGGCTACACCTTC
CASSQYINYGYTF
>many|15|TRBV25-1|.|TRBJ1-1
TGTGCCAGCAGTGATCCTGGTCAGACGAACACTGAAGCTTTCTTT
CASSDPGQTNTEAFF
>many|14|TRBV5-6|.|TRBJ1-2
TGTGCCAGCAGCTTACTAGGACAAAGCTATGGCTACACCTTC
CASSLLGQSYGYTF
>few|13|TRBV6-5|.|TRBJ1-2
TGTGCCAGCAGTTACTCTGAGCGGTATGGCTACACCTTC
CASSYSERYGYTF
>many|14|TRBV2|.|TRBJ1-2
TGTGCCAGCAGTTTTGGAGGCGAGGGGTATGGCTACACCTTC
CASSFGGEGYGYTF
>.|15|TRBV7-8|.|TRBJ1-1
TGTGCCAGCAGCACAAGCGGGAGGGCGAACACTGAAGCTTTCTTT
CASSTSGRANTEAFF
>.|14|TRBV10-3|TRBD2|TRBJ2-7
TGTGCCATCAGACGGACTAGCGGGACCTACGAGCAGTACTTC
CAIRRTSGTYEQYF
>.|16|TRBV7-2|.|TRBJ2-6
TGTGCCAGCAGCTTAGCGGGGGATGATGGGGCCAACGTCCTGACTTTC
CASSLAGDDGANVLTF
>.|16|TRBV10-3|TRBD2|TRBJ2-5
TGTGCCATCAGTTACGGACTAGCGGGAGGCCGGGAGACCCAGTACTTC
CAISYGLAGGRETQYF
>many|15|TRBV19|.|TRBJ1-2
TGTGCCAGTAGTATTTGGCAGAGGCCCTTCTATGGCTACACCTTC
CASSIWQRPFYGYTF
>many|16|TRBV10-3|TRBD2|TRBJ2-2
TGTGCCATCAGACTTTTAGCGGGAGGCGCGACCGGGGAGCTGTTTTTT
CAIRLLAGGATGELFF
>few|16|TRBV24-1|.|TRBJ2-3
TGTGCCACCAGTGATTTGAGGTTAGGGAGCACAGATACGCAGTATTTT
CATSDLRLGSTDTQYF
>.|16|TRBV12-3/TRBV12-4|.|TRBJ1-1
TGTGCCAGCAGTTTAGCCCACGGGGGTTGGATCACTGAAGCTTTCTTT
CASSLAHGGWITEAFF